This TCR beta chain was captured in a study of response to subunit inactivated influenza vaccine. TCRdb re-analysed the RT-PCR reads in MiXCR, keeping a single row per CDR3 protein. The repertoire holds hundreds of thousands of distinct CDR3 sequences, with about a fifth as singletons. This clonotype turned up a few times. CDR3 length: 19 residues. CDR1 is MNHEY and CDR2 is SVGEGT in the germline V gene. The V gene lost 4 bases and the J gene lost 3 bases, with 27 bases spanning the gap. The material sequenced was PBMCs from blood, taken about 19 months after vaccination. This chain uses TRBV6-2 or TRBV6-3 with TRBJ1-2; D perhaps matches TRBD1 (5 bases). This receptor was identified in a man between 45 and 75 years old who received an inactivated influenza vaccine. The CDR3 DNA sequence: TGTGCCAGCAGTTCTATCGGATCTCCCCCCCTCAGGGTTGACTATGGCTACACCTTC. Amino acid sequence: CASSSIGSPPLRVDYGYTF.